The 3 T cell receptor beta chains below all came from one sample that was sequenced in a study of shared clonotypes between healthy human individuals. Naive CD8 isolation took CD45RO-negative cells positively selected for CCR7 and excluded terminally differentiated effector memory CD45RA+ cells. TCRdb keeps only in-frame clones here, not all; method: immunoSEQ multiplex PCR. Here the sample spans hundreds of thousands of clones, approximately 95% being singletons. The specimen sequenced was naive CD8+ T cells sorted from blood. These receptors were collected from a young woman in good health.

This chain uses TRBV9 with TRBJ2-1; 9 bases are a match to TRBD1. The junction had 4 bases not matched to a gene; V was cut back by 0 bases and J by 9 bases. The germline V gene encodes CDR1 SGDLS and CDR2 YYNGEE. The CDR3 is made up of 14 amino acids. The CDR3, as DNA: TGTGCCAGCAGCGTAGGAACAGGGGGCCGTGAGCAGTTCTTC. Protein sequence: CASSVGTGGREQFF.

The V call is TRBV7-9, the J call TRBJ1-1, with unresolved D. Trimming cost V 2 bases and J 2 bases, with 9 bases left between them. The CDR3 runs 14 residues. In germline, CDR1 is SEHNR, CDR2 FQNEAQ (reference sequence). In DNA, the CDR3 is TGTGCCAGCAGCTTAATAGTCCGAAACACTGAAGCTTTCTTT. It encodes CASSLIVRNTEAFF.

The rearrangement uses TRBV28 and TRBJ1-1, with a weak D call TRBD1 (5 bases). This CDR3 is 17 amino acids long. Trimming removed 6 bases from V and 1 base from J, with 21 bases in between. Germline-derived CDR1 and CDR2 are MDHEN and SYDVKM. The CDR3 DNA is TGTGCCAGCAGCCCCCCCAGTCCTGGGAGGGGGAACACTGAAGCTTTCTTT. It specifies CASSPPSPGRGNTEAFF.